These 27 T cell receptor beta chains were sequenced from one sample in a study of shared clonotypes between healthy human individuals. Naive-designated CD8 cells lacked CD45RO, were positively enriched for CCR7, and omitted terminally differentiated effector memory CD45RA+ cells. Some clones are missing from TCRdb's copy, which holds only in-frame ones; the method was immunoSEQ multiplex PCR. The repertoire holds fewer than 800,000 clones, with about 90% as singletons. Sequencing was done on a sample of naive CD8+ T cells sorted from blood. These receptors were collected from a man aged 30 to 39 in good health.

This chain uses TRBV28 with TRBJ1-1, with TRBD1 identical over 7 bases. CDR1 and CDR2 from the germline V gene are MDHEN and SYDVKM. This CDR3 has 16 amino acids. J was trimmed by 5 bases and V by 5 bases; bases with no gene match: 14. The CDR3 here is CASSPIGGQRETEAFF. The CDR3 DNA follows: TGTGCCAGCAGTCCGATCGGGGGACAGAGAGAGACTGAAGCTTTCTTT.

Note on this clone: Within the sample, other DNA sequences also encode this same CDR3. The J gene is TRBJ2-3, the V gene TRBV28, with no clear D. Germline CDR1 is MDHEN and CDR2 is SYDVKM. The CDR3 has 12 amino acids. Trimming shortened V by 5 bases and J by 6 bases, and 9 bases separated the two germline ends. CDR3 in DNA: TGTGCCAGCAGTACCATTGGGGATACGCAGTATTTT. Protein sequence: CASSTIGDTQYF.

This rearrangement joins TRBV6-1 to TRBJ1-5; D might be TRBD1 (5 bases). The CDR3 is made up of 11 amino acids. Germline CDR1 is MNHNS and CDR2 is SASEGT. Trimming took 9 bases from V and 5 from J, leaving 8 bases between them. The CDR3 coding sequence is TGTGCCAGTCAGGGATATCAGCCCCAGCATTTT. This sequence encodes CASQGYQPQHF.

The V gene is TRBV7-9, the J gene TRBJ2-5; 7 bases match TRBD1. Trimming cost V 6 bases and J 4 bases; bases outside gene matches: 5. CDR1 and CDR2 from the germline V gene are SEHNR and FQNEAQ (reference sequence). The CDR3 runs to 13 residues. The CDR3 nucleotides read TGTGCCAGCAGACAGGGGAAGGGAGAGACCCAGTACTTC. Translation: CASRQGKGETQYF.

This chain connects TRBV9 to TRBJ2-7; the D is unclear. V lost 0 bases, J lost 2 bases, and 9 bases lay in between. The CDR3 extends over 14 amino acids. CDR1 SGDLS and CDR2 YYNGEE come from the germline V gene. The CDR3 sequence is CASSVGFAAYEQYF. CDR3 nucleotides: TGTGCCAGCAGCGTAGGTTTTGCGGCCTACGAGCAGTACTTC.

About this clone: Other DNA sequences in this specimen translate into the identical CDR3. This sequence joins TRBV11-2 and TRBJ2-1; 12 bases fit TRBD2. From germline, CDR1 is SGHAT and CDR2 FQNNGV. The CDR3 is 15 amino acids. V lost 2 bases to trimming and J lost 7 bases; unmatched junction nucleotides: 3. CDR3 nucleotide sequence: TGTGCCAGCAGCTTACTAGCGGGAGGGCCTAATGAGCAGTTCTTC. Translating gives CASSLLAGGPNEQFF. Full variable domain (missing parts from reference TRBV11-2 and TRBJ2-1): EAGVAQSPRYKIIEKRQSVAFWCNPISGHATLYWYQQILGQGPKLLIQFQNNGVVDDSQLPKDRFSAERLKGVDSTLKIQPAKLEDSAVYLCASSLLAGGPNEQFFGPGTRLTVL.

This chain connects TRBV7-9 to TRBJ2-1; D is unresolved. Between the trimmed V and J ends, which lost 6 bases and 5 bases, there was a span of 8 bases. This CDR3 region has 12 residues. CDR1 is SEHNR and CDR2 is FQNEAQ in the germline V gene (reference sequence). The CDR3 nucleotides read TGTGCCAGCAGTCCCCGGGACAATGAGCAGTTCTTC. Residues: CASSPRDNEQFF.

The V gene is TRBV7-9, the J gene TRBJ2-1; D not certain. Germline assignment: CDR1 SEHNR and CDR2 FQNEAQ (reference sequence). Trimming cost V 2 bases and J 5 bases, with 4 bases left between them. The CDR3 contains 12 residues. Written as DNA, the CDR3 is TGTGCCAGCAGCTTAAGCCACAATGAGCAGTTCTTC. Amino acids: CASSLSHNEQFF.

V usage is TRBV7-7 and J usage is TRBJ2-5; 14 nucleotides match TRBD2. With V trimmed by 2 bases and J by 4 bases, 3 bases remained unmatched. The germline CDR1 and CDR2 sequences are SSHAT and FNYEAQ (reference sequence). The CDR3 contains 16 residues. CDR3 DNA: TGTGCCAGCAGCTTATACGGACTAGCGGGAGGAGAGACCCAGTACTTC. This translates into CASSLYGLAGGETQYF.

This sequence joins TRBV7-2 and TRBJ1-4; the D is unclear. Germline lookup yields CDR1 SGHTA and CDR2 FQGNSA. The CDR3 loop spans 13 amino acids. Trimming left V 3 bases short and J 8 bases short, with 10 bases between. CDR3 residues: CASSLWAKEKLFF. The CDR3 coding sequence is TGTGCCAGCAGCTTGTGGGCAAAGGAAAAACTGTTTTTT.

The V and J genes are TRBV29-1 and TRBJ2-7; D is possibly TRBD1 or TRBD2 (5 bases each). Germline CDR1 is SQVTM and CDR2 is ANQGSEA. V was clipped by 4 bases and J by 2 bases, with 12 bases between them. This CDR3 has 13 residues. The chain's CDR3 is CSVGETVPYEQYF. In nucleotides, the CDR3 is TGCAGCGTTGGGGAGACAGTTCCCTACGAGCAGTACTTC.

The rearrangement uses TRBV7-9 and TRBJ1-3; D remains unclear. The CDR3 contains 14 residues. V was cut by 5 bases and J by 4 bases, with 12 bases left in between. Germline V gene lookup returns CDR1 SEHNR and CDR2 FQNEAQ (reference sequence). CDR3: CASSADREGNTIYF. The CDR3 DNA reads as TGTGCCAGCAGCGCAGATAGGGAAGGAAACACCATATATTTT.

CDR3 DNA sequence: TGCGCCAGCAGCCAAGATCTTTCAACGACTTTCGACGTCCTGACTTTC. This encodes CASSQDLSTTFDVLTF. The J gene is TRBJ2-6, the V gene TRBV4-3; D unresolved. Germline-derived CDR1 and CDR2 are LGHNA and YSLEER. V lost 0 bases and J lost 11, with 17 bases in between. The CDR3 covers 16 residues.

The rearrangement joins TRBV27 to TRBJ2-2; 9 bases match TRBD1. V dropped 6 bases and J dropped 2; count of bases not matched to a gene: 4. The length of the CDR3 is 15 residues. In germline, CDR1 is MNHEY, CDR2 SMNVEV (reference sequence). The CDR3 nucleotides read TGTGCCAGCAGGTTAACAGGGGGCAACACCGGGGAGCTGTTTTTT. It is translated as CASRLTGGNTGELFF.

The chain joins TRBV27 to TRBJ2-7; 12 bases match TRBD2. Germline-derived CDR1 and CDR2 are MNHEY and SMNVEV (reference sequence). Germline trimming cut 2 bases from V and 5 bases from J; bases unmatched to any gene: 10. There are 17 residues in the CDR3. The CDR3 bases are TGTGCCAGCAGTTTAAGGGGATCGACTAGCGGGAGCCACGAGCAGTACTTC. It translates to CASSLRGSTSGSHEQYF.

This chain links TRBV30 with TRBJ2-7, with 7 bases that match TRBD2. V lost 3 bases, J lost 5 bases, and 19 bases stayed unmatched. The CDR3 length is 17 residues. CDR1 is GTSNPN, CDR2 SVGIG, per germline (reference sequence). The CDR3 is CAWSDPPRGRHQNEQYF. In nucleotides, the CDR3 is TGTGCCTGGAGCGATCCCCCGCGGGGGAGGCATCAAAACGAGCAGTACTTC.

V and J are TRBV9 and TRBJ1-2; 8 positions agree with TRBD1. Germline V CDR1 and CDR2: SGDLS, YYNGEE. This CDR3 has 13 residues. V gave up 3 bases and J gave up 4 bases; unmatched junction bases: 2. As DNA, the CDR3 is TGTGCCAGCAGCGCGGGACAGGCCTATGGCTACACCTTC. It specifies CASSAGQAYGYTF. Full variable domain (missing parts from reference TRBV9 and TRBJ1-2): DSGVTQTPKHLITATGQRVTLRCSPRSGDLSVYWYQQSLDQGLQFLIQYYNGEERAKGNILERFSAQQFPDLHSELNLSSLELGDSALYFCASSAGQAYGYTFGSGTRLTVV.

The chain links TRBV11-1 to TRBJ2-1; D perhaps matches TRBD2 (5 bases). Germline-derived CDR1 and CDR2 are SGHAT and FQDESV (reference sequence). The CDR3 is 14 amino acids. V gave up 0 bases and J gave up 5 bases, with 8 bases separating them. The CDR3: CASSLAADHNEQFF. The CDR3 region has the DNA TGTGCCAGCAGCTTAGCAGCGGACCACAATGAGCAGTTCTTC.

V and J are TRBV7-8 and TRBJ2-1; the match to TRBD2 covers 8 bases. The J segment lost 3 bases and the V segment lost 4 bases, leaving 8 bases of the junction unmatched. CDR3 length: 16 amino acids. Germline assignment: CDR1 SGHVS and CDR2 FQNEAQ. CDR3 residues: CASSSFTSGIYNEQFF. The DNA of the CDR3 is TGTGCCAGCAGCTCTTTTACTAGCGGAATCTACAATGAGCAGTTCTTC.

Remarks on this clone: The identical CDR3 is also encoded by other nucleotide sequences in the sample. The V call is TRBV5-1, the J call TRBJ2-2; D assignment may be TRBD1 or TRBD2 (5 bases each). Germline CDR1 and CDR2: SGHRS and YFSETQ. The CDR3 extends over 15 amino acids. Deletions cut 2 bases from V and 0 bases from J, with 8 bases between. The CDR3 is CASSFGGPNTGELFF. Written as DNA, the CDR3 is TGCGCCAGCAGCTTTGGGGGACCGAACACCGGGGAGCTGTTTTTT.

The rearrangement joins TRBV28 to TRBJ2-7; TRBD1 might be the D (5 bases). Germline lookup yields CDR1 MDHEN and CDR2 SYDVKM. V lost 1 base and J lost 3, with 10 bases in between. CDR3 size: 14 residues. The CDR3 nucleotides are TGTGCCAGCAGTTTATTTGGGGCTCGCTACGAGCAGTACTTC. As protein: CASSLFGARYEQYF.

This chain joins TRBV27 and TRBJ2-1; D possibly corresponds to TRBD1 (6 bases). V dropped 4 bases and J dropped 6 bases, with 16 bases sitting between them. CDR1 is MNHEY, CDR2 SMNVEV, per germline (reference sequence). The CDR3 is 15 residues long. CDR3 nucleotides: TGTGCCAGCAGTTCCTTCGAGACAGGTTTCAATGAGCAGTTCTTC. Its translation is CASSSFETGFNEQFF.

This clone appeared once. The chain has TRBV7-9 and TRBJ2-5, with D perhaps matching TRBD2 (6 bases). Between the trimmed V and J ends, which lost 4 bases and 4 bases, there was a span of 16 bases. There are 15 residues in the CDR3. Germline V lookup: CDR1 SEHNR, CDR2 FQNEAQ (reference sequence). The CDR3 region is CASSSRGREVETQYF. The CDR3 region has the DNA TGTGCCAGCAGCTCCAGAGGCAGGGAGGTAGAGACCCAGTACTTC.

This chain links TRBV29-1 with TRBJ1-1; D remains ambiguous. The ends were cut back, 6 bases at V and 2 bases at J, with 10 bases in the middle. The CDR3 extends over 12 amino acids. Germline V gene sequence: CDR1 SQVTM, CDR2 ANQGSEA. The CDR3 bases are TGCAGCGTACAGAGATCAAACACTGAAGCTTTCTTT. It encodes CSVQRSNTEAFF.

CDR3 DNA sequence: TGTGCCAGCAGTACCGGGACAGGGGGGGGAGGCTACACCTTC. Translating it yields CASSTGTGGGGYTF. The chain joins TRBV6-1 to TRBJ1-2; 11 positions match TRBD1. Germline-derived CDR1 and CDR2 are MNHNS and SASEGT. Unmatched junction bases numbered 7, after V lost 5 bases and J lost 8 bases. CDR3 length equals 14 residues.

This clone showed up just a few times. This chain uses TRBV2 with TRBJ2-7, with D uncertain. V lost 6 bases, J lost 2 bases, and 17 bases lay in between. There are 15 residues in the CDR3. The germline gives CDR1 SNHLY, CDR2 FYNNEI. CDR3 region: CASSQSLGRPYEQYF. CDR3 nucleotides: TGTGCCAGCAGCCAATCCCTGGGCCGTCCCTACGAGCAGTACTTC.

This clone was detected only once. V is TRBV7-9 and J is TRBJ2-2, with D unresolved. CDR1 SEHNR and CDR2 FQNEAQ come from the germline V gene (reference sequence). This CDR3 has 14 residues. Trimming shortened V by 2 bases and J by 2 bases, and 6 bases separated the two germline ends. The CDR3 here is CASSLIPNTGELFF. The CDR3 bases are TGTGCCAGCAGCTTAATTCCTAACACCGGGGAGCTGTTTTTT.